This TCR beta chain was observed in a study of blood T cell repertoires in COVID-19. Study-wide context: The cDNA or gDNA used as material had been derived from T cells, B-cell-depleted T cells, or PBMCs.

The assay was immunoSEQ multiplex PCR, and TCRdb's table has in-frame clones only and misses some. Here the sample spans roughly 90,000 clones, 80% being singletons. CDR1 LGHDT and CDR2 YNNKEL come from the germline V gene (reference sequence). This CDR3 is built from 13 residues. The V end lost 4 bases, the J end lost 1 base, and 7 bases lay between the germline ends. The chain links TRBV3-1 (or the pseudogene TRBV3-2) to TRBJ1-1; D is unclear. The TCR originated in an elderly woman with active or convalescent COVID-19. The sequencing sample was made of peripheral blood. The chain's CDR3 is CASSPFPNTEAFF. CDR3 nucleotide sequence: TGTGCCAGCAGCCCCTTTCCGAACACTGAAGCTTTCTTT.